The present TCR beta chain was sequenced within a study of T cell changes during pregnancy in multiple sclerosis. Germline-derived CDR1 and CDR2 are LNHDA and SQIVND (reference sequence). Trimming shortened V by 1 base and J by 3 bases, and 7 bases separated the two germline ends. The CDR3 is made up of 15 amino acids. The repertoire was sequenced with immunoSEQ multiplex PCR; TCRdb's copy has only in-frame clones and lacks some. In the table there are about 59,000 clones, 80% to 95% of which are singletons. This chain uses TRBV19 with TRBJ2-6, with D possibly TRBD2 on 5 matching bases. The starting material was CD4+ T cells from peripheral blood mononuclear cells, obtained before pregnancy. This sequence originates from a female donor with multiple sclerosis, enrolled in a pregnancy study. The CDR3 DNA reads TGTGCCAGTAGTATAGGAGGGTTTGGGGCCAACGTCCTGACTTTC. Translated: CASSIGGFGANVLTF. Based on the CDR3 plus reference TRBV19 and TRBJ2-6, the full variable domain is DGGITQSPKYLFRKEGQNVTLSCEQNLNHDAMYWYRQDPGQGLRLIYYSQIVNDFQKGDIAEGYSVSREKKESFPLTVTSAQKNPTAFYLCASSIGGFGANVLTFGAGSRLTVL.